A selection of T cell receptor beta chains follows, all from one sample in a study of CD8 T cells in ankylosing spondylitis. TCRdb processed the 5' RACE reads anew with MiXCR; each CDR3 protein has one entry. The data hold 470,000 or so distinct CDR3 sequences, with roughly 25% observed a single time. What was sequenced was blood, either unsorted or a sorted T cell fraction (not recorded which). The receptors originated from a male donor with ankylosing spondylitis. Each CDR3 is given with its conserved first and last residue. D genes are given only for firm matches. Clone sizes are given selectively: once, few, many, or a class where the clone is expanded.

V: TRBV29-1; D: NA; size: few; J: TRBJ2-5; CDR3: CSVEGAQNEETQYF; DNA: TGCAGCGTTGAAGGGGCCCAGAACGAAGAGACCCAGTACTTC
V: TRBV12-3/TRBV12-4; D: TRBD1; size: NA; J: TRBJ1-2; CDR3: CASSLDPGTDGYTF; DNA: TGTGCCAGCAGTTTGGACCCTGGGACAGATGGCTACACCTTC
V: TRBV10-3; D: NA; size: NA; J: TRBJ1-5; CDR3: CAISESQGTGQPQHF; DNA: TGTGCCATCAGTGAGTCCCAGGGTACAGGTCAGCCCCAGCATTTT
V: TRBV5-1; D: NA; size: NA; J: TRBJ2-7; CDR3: CASSLNGVPYEQYF; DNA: TGCGCCAGCAGCCTAAACGGGGTCCCCTACGAGCAGTACTTC
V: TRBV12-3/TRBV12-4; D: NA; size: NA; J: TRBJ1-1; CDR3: CASSLGPTQFEAFF; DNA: TGTGCCAGCAGTTTAGGCCCGACTCAATTTGAAGCTTTCTTT
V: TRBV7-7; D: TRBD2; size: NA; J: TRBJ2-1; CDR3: CASSLGLAGTDEQFF; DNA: TGTGCCAGCAGCTTAGGGCTAGCGGGAACGGATGAGCAGTTCTTC
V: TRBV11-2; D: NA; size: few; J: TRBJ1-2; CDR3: CASSANLGYTF; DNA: TGTGCCAGCAGCGCCAACCTTGGCTACACCTTC
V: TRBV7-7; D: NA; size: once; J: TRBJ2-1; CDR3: CASSLGSGINEQFF; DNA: TGTGCCAGCAGCTTAGGTTCAGGGATCAATGAGCAGTTCTTC
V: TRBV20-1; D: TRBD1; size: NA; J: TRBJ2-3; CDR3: CSATIPVAGGFTDTQYF; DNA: TGCAGTGCTACAATTCCAGTGGCAGGGGGTTTTACAGATACGCAGTATTTT
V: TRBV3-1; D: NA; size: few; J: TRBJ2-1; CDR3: CASSRLGDEQFF; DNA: TGTGCCAGCAGCCGTTTGGGCGATGAGCAGTTCTTC
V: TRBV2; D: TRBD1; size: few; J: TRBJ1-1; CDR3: CASRVRQGESNTEAFF; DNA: TGTGCCAGCAGAGTCCGACAGGGGGAATCGAACACTGAAGCTTTCTTT
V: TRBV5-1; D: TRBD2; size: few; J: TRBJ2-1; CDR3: CASSLELAGDEQFF; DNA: TGCGCCAGCAGCTTGGAACTAGCGGGAGATGAGCAGTTCTTC
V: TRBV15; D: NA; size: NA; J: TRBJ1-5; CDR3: CATSSELPGNQPQHF; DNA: TGTGCCACCAGCAGTGAACTGCCGGGCAATCAGCCCCAGCATTTT
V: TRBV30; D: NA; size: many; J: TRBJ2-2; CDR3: CAWRGGDRNTGELFF; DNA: TGTGCCTGGAGAGGGGGGGACCGAAACACCGGGGAGCTGTTTTTT
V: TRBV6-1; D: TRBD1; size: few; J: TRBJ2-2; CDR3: CASRTGTDTGELFF; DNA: TGTGCCAGCAGAACCGGGACAGACACCGGGGAGCTGTTTTTT
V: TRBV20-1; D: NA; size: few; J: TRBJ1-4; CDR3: CSASWMMGEKLFF; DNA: TGCAGTGCTAGTTGGATGATGGGTGAAAAACTGTTTTTT